These 22 T cell receptor beta chains share one sample of origin, sequenced in a study of shared clonotypes between healthy human individuals. Clones were read by immunoSEQ multiplex PCR, and TCRdb kept only the in-frame ones, dropping some. Found here are fewer than 650,000 clones, over 60% of them singletons; the top ten hold around 13%. Sample: PBMCs. Receptor source: a woman aged 35 to 49 in good health. Some clones in this sample may be carry-over from other donors' samples.

The gene calls are TRBV7-2 and TRBJ1-1, with D hard to call. The ends were cut back, 4 bases at V and 4 bases at J, with 10 bases in the middle. Germline V gene sequence: CDR1 SGHTA, CDR2 FQGNSA. The CDR3 covers 13 residues. CDR3 bases: TGTGCCAGCAGCTCCTACCAGTCCACTGAAGCTTTCTTT. Its translation: CASSSYQSTEAFF.

This chain connects TRBV6-6 to TRBJ2-7; D unclear. The CDR3 is 13 residues long. V lost 7 bases and J lost 3, with 13 bases in between. CDR1 is MNHNY, CDR2 SVGAGI, per germline (reference sequence). The CDR3 DNA reads as TGTGCCAGCACCGGCCTTACCCTCTACGAGCAGTACTTC. Its protein product is CASTGLTLYEQYF.

This clone was seen repeatedly, ten times or more. The CDR3 is CASSRNSGASHYGYTF. The CDR3 nucleotides are TGTGCCAGCAGCCGGAATTCTGGGGCATCCCATTATGGCTACACCTTC. This chain joins TRBV4-2 and TRBJ1-2, with D tentatively TRBD1 (5 bases). This CDR3 region has 16 residues. CDR1 is LGHNA, CDR2 YNFKEQ, per germline. V lost 4 bases to trimming and J lost 5 bases, with 20 bases between them.

This clone was counted ten times or more. The chain carries TRBV7-3 and TRBJ2-3, with D possibly TRBD2 on 6 matching bases. Trimming pared 2 bases from V and 2 bases from J, leaving 8 bases between. This CDR3 region has 14 residues. The germline CDR1 and CDR2 sequences are SGHTA and FQGTGA. The CDR3 loop reads CASSLGLSTDTQYF. CDR3 sequence (DNA): TGTGCCAGCAGCTTAGGACTATCCACAGATACGCAGTATTTT.

The V and J genes are TRBV19 and TRBJ1-2; TRBD1 matches 8 bases. V was clipped by 6 bases and J by 7 bases; unmatched bases: 10. In germline, CDR1 is LNHDA, CDR2 SQIVND (reference sequence). The CDR3 loop spans 14 amino acids. CDR3 nucleotide sequence: TGTGCCAGTAGGATTTCCAGGGGGCAGGGTGGCTACACCTTC. It encodes CASRISRGQGGYTF.

The chain joins TRBV19 to TRBJ2-3; no definite D call. V gave up 5 bases and J gave up 0 bases, with 9 bases separating them. Germline V CDR1 and CDR2: LNHDA, SQIVND (reference sequence). This CDR3 has 14 residues. CDR3 coding DNA: TGTGCCAGTAGTTTAGGGCATAGCACAGATACGCAGTATTTT. It codes for CASSLGHSTDTQYF. Combining the CDR3 with reference TRBV19 and TRBJ2-3 gives the whole variable domain DGGITQSPKYLFRKEGQNVTLSCEQNLNHDAMYWYRQDPGQGLRLIYYSQIVNDFQKGDIAEGYSVSREKKESFPLTVTSAQKNPTAFYLCASSLGHSTDTQYFGPGTRLTVL.

This chain uses TRBV19 with TRBJ1-5; D not certain. CDR1 LNHDA and CDR2 SQIVND come from the germline V gene (reference sequence). V shed 4 bases and J shed 0 bases, with 10 bases lying between them. The CDR3 is 15 amino acids. The CDR3 DNA reads as TGTGCCAGTAGTACTGGATACAATAGCAATCAGCCCCAGCATTTT. Its protein product is CASSTGYNSNQPQHF. Complete variable domain (other parts from reference TRBV19 and TRBJ1-5): DGGITQSPKYLFRKEGQNVTLSCEQNLNHDAMYWYRQDPGQGLRLIYYSQIVNDFQKGDIAEGYSVSREKKESFPLTVTSAQKNPTAFYLCASSTGYNSNQPQHFGDGTRLSIL.

About this clone itself: The germline gene is not matched at one end of the junction; a read error may be the cause. The rearrangement uses TRBV6-1 and TRBJ2-5; 10 bases match TRBD2. The J call may be incorrect, as the DNA end agrees better with TRBJ2-7. Germline-derived CDR1 and CDR2 are MNHNS and SASEGT. This CDR3 region has 17 residues. Here the CDR3 DNA reads TGTGCCATCAGTGAGCCAGCTAGCGGGAGAGCTTCCTACGAGCAGTACTTC. Encoded protein: CAISEPASGRASYEQYF.

The chain carries TRBV4-3 and TRBJ2-7; D remains ambiguous. The CDR3 spans 13 residues. The ends were cut back, 1 base at V and 2 bases at J, with 6 bases in the middle. Germline V lookup: CDR1 LGHNA, CDR2 YSLEER. The chain's CDR3 is CASSQAVTYEQYF. The CDR3 region has the DNA TGCGCCAGCAGCCAAGCTGTTACCTACGAGCAGTACTTC.

This clone was seen many times. This chain joins TRBV2 and TRBJ1-1; D is unclear. This CDR3 comprises 12 residues. Germline V gives CDR1 SNHLY, CDR2 FYNNEI. V was pared by 3 bases and J by 5 bases, with 7 bases between. CDR3 residues: CASSEVRTEAFF. CDR3 sequence (DNA): TGTGCCAGCAGTGAGGTTCGAACTGAAGCTTTCTTT.

Concerning this clone itself: Possible read error: a much larger clone is one base away. Additional DNA sequences in this sample encode the identical CDR3. V is TRBV10-2 and J is TRBJ1-4; no definite D call. The CDR3 spans 13 residues. The germline V gene encodes CDR1 WSHSY and CDR2 SAAADI. This CDR3 is CASSGGLNEKLFF. Here the CDR3 DNA reads TGCGCCAGCAGTGGAGGGTTAAATGAGAAACTGTTTTTT.

Comments on this clone: The sample carries other DNA sequences with the same CDR3. The rearrangement joins TRBV9 to TRBJ1-4, with no clear D. The germline V and J ends were trimmed by 2 bases and 0 bases, with 5 bases remaining between them. CDR1 and CDR2 (germline): SGDLS, YYNGEE. CDR3 size: 14 residues. The CDR3 sequence is CASSVGPTNEKLFF. The CDR3 DNA reads TGTGCCAGCAGCGTGGGCCCAACTAATGAAAAACTGTTTTTT.

The chain couples TRBV4-1 to TRBJ1-2; 9 positions match TRBD1. Germline V gives CDR1 MGHRA, CDR2 YSYEKL. J was trimmed by 4 bases and V by 2 bases; bases with no gene match: 5. This CDR3 contains 15 residues. The CDR3 loop reads CASSQRQGVGYGYTF. For the CDR3, the DNA is TGCGCCAGCAGCCAAAGACAGGGGGTCGGCTATGGCTACACCTTC.

In the case of this clone: The sample has other DNA sequences that encode this CDR3 too. V is TRBV5-3 and J is TRBJ1-2, with D perhaps matching TRBD1 (5 bases). TRBV5-3 is an open reading frame, and its role is uncertain. CDR3 size: 13 residues. The ends were cut back, 1 base at V and 4 bases at J, with 8 bases in the middle. This CDR3 reads CARSLPGLYGYTF. The CDR3 region has the DNA TGTGCCAGAAGCTTGCCGGGGCTCTATGGCTACACCTTC.

This clone was seen ten or more times. J is TRBJ2-7 and V is TRBV5-1; TRBD1 matches 8 bases. J was trimmed by 5 bases and V by 3 bases; bases with no gene match: 4. This CDR3 comprises 13 residues. The germline V gene encodes CDR1 SGHRS and CDR2 YFSETQ. In DNA form, the CDR3 reads TGCGCCAGCAGCTGGACAGGGCGCGACGAGCAGTACTTC. Protein sequence: CASSWTGRDEQYF.

J is TRBJ2-5 and V is TRBV7-2, with D tentatively TRBD1 (5 bases). CDR1 is SGHTA, CDR2 FQGNSA, per germline. Trimming removed 5 bases at V and 5 bases at J, with 12 bases between. There are 13 residues in the CDR3. The CDR3 nucleotides are TGTGCCAGCAGCCCCCAGGGTCCGGAGACCCAGTACTTC. Encoded protein: CASSPQGPETQYF.

About this clone itself: Other DNA sequences within the sample encode an identical CDR3. The gene calls are TRBV27 and TRBJ2-5; 7 bases match TRBD2. The CDR3 extends over 13 amino acids. Germline V CDR1 and CDR2: MNHEY, SMNVEV (reference sequence). Trimming cost V 3 bases and J 2 bases; bases outside gene matches: 0. CDR3 region: CASSFSGQETQYF. The CDR3 coding sequence is TGTGCCAGCAGTTTTAGCGGGCAAGAGACCCAGTACTTC.

V is TRBV9 and J is TRBJ2-5; D not certain. There are 15 residues in the CDR3. Looked up from germline, CDR1 is SGDLS and CDR2 is YYNGEE. V lost 0 bases and J 3 bases, leaving 12 bases between the germline ends. The CDR3 here is CASSVDQTLEETQYF. Here the CDR3 DNA reads TGTGCCAGCAGCGTAGACCAGACCCTCGAAGAGACCCAGTACTTC.

This chain uses TRBV4-1 with TRBJ2-1; 11 bases are shared with TRBD2. The CDR3 runs to 19 residues. The V segment lost 5 bases and the J segment 0 bases; nucleotides outside the gene matches: 12. Looked up from germline, CDR1 is MGHRA and CDR2 is YSYEKL. CDR3 in amino acids: CASSSATSGGWSSYNEQFF. CDR3 nucleotides: TGCGCCAGCAGCTCAGCCACTAGCGGGGGATGGAGCTCCTACAATGAGCAGTTCTTC.

The V call is TRBV19, the J call TRBJ1-1; tentatively, D is TRBD1 (6 bases). The V gene's germline CDR1 is LNHDA and CDR2 SQIVND (reference sequence). This CDR3 is 15 amino acids long. Deletions cut 5 bases from V and 0 bases from J, with 13 bases between. The chain's CDR3 is CASSPQGRLNTEAFF. CDR3 DNA sequence: TGTGCCAGTAGTCCGCAGGGGCGGTTGAACACTGAAGCTTTCTTT. Combining the CDR3 with reference TRBV19 and TRBJ1-1 gives the whole variable domain DGGITQSPKYLFRKEGQNVTLSCEQNLNHDAMYWYRQDPGQGLRLIYYSQIVNDFQKGDIAEGYSVSREKKESFPLTVTSAQKNPTAFYLCASSPQGRLNTEAFFGQGTRLTVV.

This clone was counted between two and nine times. The chain recombines TRBV7-9 with TRBJ2-2; 12 bases are a match to TRBD2. With V trimmed by 3 bases and J by 5 bases, 4 bases remained unmatched. Germline V gives CDR1 SEHNR, CDR2 FQNEAQ (reference sequence). The CDR3 has 16 residues. CDR3 nucleotides: TGTGCCAGCAGCTTTCCGGGACTAGCGGGTACCGGGGAGCTGTTTTTT. Its protein is CASSFPGLAGTGELFF.

The rearrangement joins TRBV6-6 to TRBJ1-5; maybe TRBD1 (5 bases). V lost 2 bases and J 7 bases, leaving 12 bases between the germline ends. This CDR3 has 14 residues. Germline assignment: CDR1 MNHNY and CDR2 SVGAGI (reference sequence). The CDR3 reads CASSYAGMVQPQHF. CDR3 DNA sequence: TGTGCCAGCAGTTACGCAGGGATGGTACAGCCCCAGCATTTT.